This TCR beta chain is drawn from a study of T cell responses to AZD1222 COVID-19 vaccine. Regarding the study as a whole: Spike-specific TCR depth and breadth grew after two AZD1222 doses.

Sequencing was performed with immunoSEQ multiplex PCR; in TCRdb, only in-frame clones are kept and a portion is missing. This table has nearly 95,000 clones, 75% to 90% appearing once. About this clone: What it binds is unknown.

The germline gives CDR1 KGHSH, CDR2 LQKENI. This CDR3 spans 14 amino acids. V lost 2 bases and J 4 bases, leaving 10 bases between the germline ends. The starting material was peripheral blood, obtained 28 days after the second AZD1222 dose. The source of this sequence is an adult who received the AZD1222 COVID-19 vaccine. The chain recombines TRBV18 with TRBJ2-3, with D hard to call. This chain's CDR3 is CASSPSGSADTQYF. The CDR3 DNA reads TGTGCCAGCTCACCATCCGGCTCCGCAGATACGCAGTATTTT.